This T cell receptor beta chain was observed in a study of shared clonotypes between healthy human individuals. Study results and limitations: Generation probabilities were higher for clonotypes shared across all four sorted-subset donors than for unshared ones.

Caucasian adults residing in Nashville, Tennessee made up all the donors. Into CD45RA+ naive and CD45RA-negative memory subsets, the CD4+ cells were split. Authors' analysis steps: Filtering of immunoSEQ junctional sequences could not match full-length read filtering. Profiled with immunoSEQ multiplex PCR; TCRdb holds only in-frame clones, not every one. V and J calls and clone size come straight from that table; D and trimming were deduced from the DNA. The sample contains about 2.3 million clones, over 85% of which appear only once. For this clone: Its matching antigen is unknown.

Sequencing input: naive CD4+ T cells from PBMCs. The subset here: CD45RA+ positively selected. This TCR was sampled from a young man in good health. Some clones in this sample may be carry-over from other donors' samples.

The DNA of the CDR3 is TGTGCCAGCAGTGTGGCGGGAGGCGGGTTCACCGGGGAGCTGTTTTTT. The encoded protein is CASSVAGGGFTGELFF. The chain carries TRBV25-1 and TRBJ2-2, with 8 bases lining up with TRBD2. The CDR3 is 16 residues long. Germline trimming cut 4 bases from V and 4 bases from J; bases unmatched to any gene: 8. The germline V gene encodes CDR1 MGHDK and CDR2 SYGVNS.